This T cell receptor beta chain emerged from a study of T cells in Graves' hyperthyroidism and ophthalmopathy. CDR3 length: 15 residues. Germline V CDR1 and CDR2: MNHEY, SMNVEV (reference sequence). With 5 bases clipped from V and 5 bases from J, the junction kept 7 bases outside the gene matches. A NOSPECS grade of at least 4, a Clinical Activity Score of at least 3 and duration under 3 months were recorded in ophthalmopathy patients. Extraction of PBMCs used 9 to 10 ml of fresh peripheral blood. In its sample, this clonotype was seen many times. Its specificity is not known. What was amplified from RNA transcripts were TCR beta CDR3 regions. When the TCR CDR3 underwent first-round RT-PCR, the HTBI primer set was used. MiXCR was run by TCRdb on the multiplex PCR reads, yielding one entry per CDR3 protein. The sample records 450,000 to 550,000 distinct CDR3 sequences, approximately 25% being singletons.

General study points: In simple terms, a model built on 13 V-J features told ophthalmopathy apart from stable hyperthyroidism.

This chain connects TRBV27 to TRBJ2-4; 9 bases fit TRBD1. The sample was blood. The receptor was derived from a woman in her twenties or thirties with Graves' ophthalmopathy. In DNA, the CDR3 is TGTGCCAGCAGTCAGGACAGGGGATCGGAAAACATTCAGTACTTC. It codes for CASSQDRGSENIQYF.